Given below is one TCR beta chain in context. Its specific antigen is unknown. The sample comes from a study of cytomegalovirus exposure and HLA in healthy donors (dated by TCRdb to about 2017). A note on the overall study: According to an earlier analysis of a few hundred of the donors, 200 million or so T cells yielded 117 million unique TCR beta sequences and approximately 300 Gb of sequence data. HLA typing covered class I and class II loci at four-digit resolution. An early release that covered fewer than 800 HLA-typed donors contained around 300 gigabases of sequencing data and about 93 million unique TCR sequences. In a later genetic analysis, genome-wide SNP genotypes for about 65% of the 666 donors were used, and that subset was treated as a discovery cohort. To study patterns of TCR occurrence, a later analysis re-analyzed previously published TCR beta repertoires from 500 to 850 donors and added high-resolution HLA genotyping. An earlier analysis of more than 450 of the donors used high-throughput TCR beta sequencing to judge whether each TCR beta V gene segment behaved as functional or pseudogenic. To predict cytomegalovirus infection status, the study combined high-throughput TCR immunosequencing, statistical association of individual TCRs with disease status, and machine learning. Because of strong linkage in the cohort, a handful of DR-DQ haplotypes were treated as single units for association and clustering. The number of typed donors differed by locus: about 620-640 for A, B, C, DRB1 and DQB1; approximately 540 for DQA1; 606 for DPA1; and roughly 490 for DPB1. Across roughly 420 genotyped donors of the cohort, an average of roughly 230,000 unique TCR beta nucleotide sequences per donor were sequenced, and roughly a sixth of those sequences were non-productive. Rather than using new phenotypic data, the later analysis identified candidate immune exposures from TCR beta sequences and from how often those sequences occurred across donors. The aim of the study was to test whether cataloging public T cell receptors could identify signatures of past pathogen exposure. The T cell repertoires of 670 or so subjects were profiled by immunosequencing and related to cytomegalovirus serostatus. Donor age, sex, ethnicity and CMV serostatus were compiled alongside the repertoire data. All discovery cohort repertoires had been generated on a single sequencing platform. A separate validation cohort of 100 to 150 different subjects was used in addition to the roughly 670-subject first cohort. The genetic ancestry cluster associated with self-reported Caucasian donors included over 65% of the approximately 430 genotyped donors. Overall results and qualifications from the work: An earlier analysis of around 500 of the donors showed that most TCR beta V segments appeared in productive rearrangements either about 87% or about 30% of the time, which broadly matched IMGT annotations. The study gave a list of under 200 TCR beta chains associated with cytomegalovirus. In a later genetic analysis, a missense DCLRE1C variant was associated with V-gene and J-gene trimming of TCR beta chains, and the association was replicated in an independent cohort. Most CMV-associated TCR beta chains appeared to be HLA-restricted in a later analysis, and the HLA associations seemed to be driven largely by CMV exposure. A further reported finding was that TCR beta sequences accurately predicted the HLA-A and HLA-B alleles for most subjects in the first cohort. Because counts were too low, about 15 rarely observed V segments, including chromosome 9 orphons, were left out of the earlier analysis of 587 of the donors. In a later analysis, the rate of TCR association differed among HLA loci, with DRB1 alleles having the most associated TCRs and HLA-C alleles having the fewest. Most TCR sequences were observed very rarely across donors, whereas some public TCRs were present in many individuals. A later analysis found that HLA-associated TCR beta chains were more clonally expanded and had lower generation probabilities than equally common non-associated chains. When HLA alleles, especially DR and DQ, strongly co-occurred, TCR associations were difficult to assign to individual alleles. A later analysis associated approximately 17,000 TCR beta sequences with specific HLA alleles at a false discovery rate of 0.05. The only immune exposure information available for the cohort was CMV serostatus. In a later analysis, several top co-occurrence clusters were reported to appear linked to parvovirus B19, influenza, CMV and Epstein-Barr virus. It was suggested by the authors that the approach could potentially be generalized to other disease states and immunological phenotypes. A cluster of highly shared sequence variants was judged likely to be a technical artifact of the sequencing pipeline. A later genetic analysis reported fewer N-insertions in productive TCRs among donors in an Asian-associated ancestry cluster than the roughly 700-donor mean. Because HLA typing was unavailable for some donors at each locus, only the typed subset was used in association tests. Correlated functional status among segregating V segments might be attributable to linkage disequilibrium, but an unknown experimental factor could not be ruled out. A few of the identified cytomegalovirus-associated TCR beta chains were confirmed in vitro to be specific for cytomegalovirus antigens. The classifier was reported to diagnose cytomegalovirus status with high specificity and sensitivity in both the original cohort and the validation cohort. In this cohort, only TCR beta chains were sequenced, and detectable features were limited by the absence of alpha or paired-chain data. Roughly uniform sequencing depth across donors was assumed in presence/absence analyses, although this assumption may not hold.

Libraries were made using the immunoSEQ multiplex PCR assay. The multiplex PCR relied on a mix of 60 forward primers for TCR Vbeta segments and 13 reverse primers for TCR Jbeta segments. The CDR3 region of rearranged TCR beta genes was amplified from genomic DNA with a multiplex PCR assay. The Illumina HiSeq System was used to sequence the amplified TCR beta libraries as 87-base-pair reads. The authors processed their data as follows. A later analysis tallied roughly 76 million unique TCR beta chains across the 650 to 750 repertoires, and 10 million to 11 million of those chains were shared by two or more donors. A nearest-neighbor algorithm error-corrected the raw reads and collapsed the reads into unique sequences, merging closely related sequences to remove PCR and sequencing errors. To assign V, D and J gene segments, CDR3 sequences were aligned to IMGT reference sequences. For a sequence to be retained, a match of at least six nucleotides was required to both a V gene segment and a J gene segment. Rearrangements were called productive when the CDR3 lacked stop codons and stayed in frame with V and J; all others were non-productive. CDR3 was defined by IMGT convention, running from the second conserved V-encoded cysteine to the conserved J-encoded phenylalanine. Sequences without an unambiguous match to a single V gene segment were excluded from the earlier analysis of several hundred of the donors. In an earlier analysis of 500 to 750 of the donors, V segments were called functional above 56.7% productive rearrangements and were called segregating when the between-donor standard deviation exceeded 5%. A statistical classification framework was developed to diagnose cytomegalovirus status using the catalog of TCR beta chain sequences. In a later analysis, V and J genes were assigned by comparing TCR nucleotide sequences against IMGT/GENE-DB human TR gene sequences. The TCRdist pipeline was used in a later analysis to assign CDR3 sequences and most-parsimonious VDJ recombination scenarios. In a later analysis, each TCR beta chain was defined by its CDR3 amino acid sequence together with its V-gene family, and reads without a unique V-gene family were excluded. To address suspected cross-contamination and a sequencing artifact, a later analysis removed 450 to 700 highly shared, low-generation-probability nucleotide sequences. For each public chain, a later analysis derived a clonal expansion index from normalized ranks of inferred template counts within each repertoire. In a later analysis, generation probabilities were computed using a VDJ recombination model fitted to out-of-frame rearrangements, and the results were checked against IGoR. In a later analysis, hypergeometric tests were used to score TCR-TCR, TCR-HLA and TCR-CMV co-occurrence, with a repertoire-size bias correction applied to TCR pairs. To estimate false discovery rates, a later analysis permuted the HLA or CMV assignments 20 times. In a later analysis, co-occurring TCRs were grouped using DBSCAN, with TCRdist sequence similarity added in when clustering inside HLA-allele-positive subsets. Repertoires with fewer than 30,000 or more than 120,000 public chains, plus five repertoires with anomalous nucleotide sharing, were excluded from co-occurrence clustering. This is the immuneACCESS table as TCRdb keeps it, with only in-frame sequences that have V and J called. A part of the clones is gone; compared with another copy, unresolved V genes explain less than half, and the rest is unexplained. V and J calls plus clone size are reproduced from that table; the DNA served to infer D and trimming. This sample's table carries about 84,000 clones. Approximately 0.63% of the sample is taken by the ten largest.

The cohort consisted of hundreds of healthy bone marrow donors. At the time of sampling, all cohort members were nominally healthy, though unrecorded immune exposures were likely present. The donor tested CMV seronegative, placing the donor among the roughly 400 seronegative members of the cohort. Each donor provided a peripheral blood sample, and peripheral blood mononuclear cells were used for TCR beta sequencing. Genomic DNA extraction from the blood cell samples was performed with the Qiagen DNeasy Blood Extraction Kit. Sequencing was carried out using PBMCs. The sequence derives from a man aged 45-65 years in good health and CMV-seronegative.

The DNA reads TGCGCCAGCAGCCAAGTTGAGGGATCCTACGAGCAGTACTTC. Protein translation: CASSQVEGSYEQYF. The chain couples TRBV4-1 to TRBJ2-7; the D gene is perhaps TRBD2, on 5 matching bases. Including cysteine and phenylalanine, the CDR3 has 14 amino acids. The retained sequence is limited to the CDR3, 42 bases, with the frame set at the first base. The junction shows trimming of 1 base on V and 1 base on J, plus 8 bases between the germline ends. Based on the germline V gene, the CDR1 and CDR2 sequences are MGHRA and YSYEKL.